Listed here are 25 T cell receptor beta chains from one sample, sequenced in a study of cytomegalovirus exposure and HLA in healthy donors. It was with 60 Vbeta and 13 Jbeta primers that the PCR ran. The repertoire was sequenced with immunoSEQ multiplex PCR; TCRdb's copy has only in-frame clones and lacks some. The sample yields approximately 160,000 clones, 60% to 75% seen once. Sequenced material: PBMCs. These receptor sequences come from a woman in her fifties or sixties in good health and CMV-seropositive.

This chain joins TRBV5-1 and TRBJ1-1; 9 nucleotides align to TRBD1. Per germline, CDR1 SGHRS and CDR2 YFSETQ. Losses at the gene ends were 0 bases for V and 8 bases for J; bases not matched to a gene: 8. The CDR3 consists of 15 residues. The CDR3 here is CASSLGPGQGGEAFF. Written as DNA, the CDR3 is TGCGCCAGCAGCTTGGGCCCGGGACAGGGTGGCGAAGCTTTCTTT.

The chain links TRBV2 to TRBJ2-2; TRBD2 matches 8 bases. The junction had 4 bases not matched to a gene; V was cut back by 4 bases and J by 6 bases. In germline, CDR1 is SNHLY, CDR2 FYNNEI. The CDR3 covers 14 residues. CDR3 DNA: TGTGCCAGCAGTGCCGGACTAGCTCCCGGGGAGCTGTTTTTT. Amino acid sequence: CASSAGLAPGELFF.

This clone was counted between two and nine times. The rearrangement joins TRBV19 to TRBJ1-1; D possibly corresponds to TRBD1 (5 bases). The V gene lost 5 bases and the J gene lost 4 bases, with 14 bases spanning the gap. CDR1 and CDR2 from the germline V gene are LNHDA and SQIVND (reference sequence). The CDR3 sequence is 14 residues long. The CDR3 nucleotides read TGTGCCAGTAGTGTGCGGGGTAGGGGCACTGAAGCTTTCTTT. This encodes CASSVRGRGTEAFF.

Here the CDR3 DNA reads TGCGCCAGCAGCCGACCTGGGACAGGTTACAATGAGCAGTTCTTC. Translation: CASSRPGTGYNEQFF. This chain connects TRBV5-1 to TRBJ2-1, with TRBD1 identical over 8 bases. Trimming removed 4 bases from V and 4 bases from J; junction bases left unmatched: 7. This CDR3 is 15 amino acids long. Looked up from germline, CDR1 is SGHRS and CDR2 is YFSETQ.

The CDR3 reads CASGEGSSGTPQETQYF. The CDR3 nucleotides are TGTGCCAGCGGAGAGGGAAGTAGCGGGACTCCGCAAGAGACCCAGTACTTC. The rearrangement joins TRBV7-8 to TRBJ2-5, with 8 bases aligning to TRBD2. This CDR3 has 17 amino acids. V lost 8 bases, J lost 2 bases, and 16 bases stayed unmatched. Germline V gene sequence: CDR1 SGHVS, CDR2 FQNEAQ.

The rearrangement links TRBV6-1 to TRBJ1-2; a possible D gene is TRBD1 (5 bases). Germline values: CDR1 MNHNS, CDR2 SASEGT. Trimming cost V 2 bases and J 3 bases, with 10 bases left between them. This CDR3 region has 14 residues. The CDR3 DNA follows: TGTGCCAGCAGTGAACGGGGGACTCACTATGGCTACACCTTC. Protein: CASSERGTHYGYTF.

The V gene is TRBV5-8, the J gene TRBJ1-2, with 8 bases matching TRBD1. The CDR3 length is 15 residues. The germline gives CDR1 SGHTS, CDR2 YDEGEE. The V gene end was trimmed by 1 base and the J gene end by 9 bases; junction bases not matched to a gene: 11. CDR3 coding DNA: TGTGCCAGCAGCTTGACTTCTCCAGGGGGCGTGAGCTACACCTTC. This encodes CASSLTSPGGVSYTF.

The rearrangement joins TRBV27 to TRBJ2-2, with TRBD2 matching 9 bases. CDR1 is MNHEY, CDR2 SMNVEV, per germline (reference sequence). CDR3 length: 17 amino acids. Trimming cost V 0 bases and J 4 bases; bases outside gene matches: 6. This CDR3 reads CASSLSLGSGGTGELFF. The CDR3 DNA reads as TGTGCCAGCAGTTTATCCCTAGGTAGCGGGGGCACCGGGGAGCTGTTTTTT.

Only one count was recorded for this clone. This chain uses TRBV2 with TRBJ2-7, with 10 positions matching TRBD2. CDR3 length: 15 amino acids. The germline gives CDR1 SNHLY, CDR2 FYNNEI. V shed 9 bases, J shed 1 base, and the junction held 9 bases outside the gene matches. The CDR3 bases are TGTGCCAGTGCGCCCGGACTAGCGGCTTCCTACGAGCAGTACTTC. As protein: CASAPGLAASYEQYF.

This CDR3 reads CASSLAEGNEQFF. The CDR3 DNA reads TGTGCCAGCAGCTTAGCGGAGGGCAATGAGCAGTTCTTC. The chain combines TRBV7-9 with TRBJ2-1, with D possibly being TRBD2 (6 bases). The germline V and J ends were trimmed by 0 bases and 6 bases, with 6 bases remaining between them. Germline V gene lookup returns CDR1 SEHNR and CDR2 FQNEAQ (reference sequence). The CDR3 loop spans 13 amino acids.

The rearrangement uses TRBV5-1 and TRBJ2-7, with D maybe TRBD1 (5 bases). The V gene's germline CDR1 is SGHRS and CDR2 YFSETQ. The CDR3 has 11 amino acids. Trimming left V 4 bases short and J 6 bases short, with 8 bases between. This CDR3 is CASSTDSEQYF. The CDR3 DNA reads as TGCGCCAGCAGCACAGACAGCGAGCAGTACTTC.

The chain joins TRBV5-1 to TRBJ2-5; 8 bases agree with TRBD2. The CDR3 is 15 residues long. Germline V gene data show CDR1 as SGHRS and CDR2 as YFSETQ. V lost 4 bases to trimming and J lost 1 base; unmatched junction nucleotides: 6. The CDR3 loop reads CASSDPGGAQETQYF. CDR3 bases: TGCGCCAGCAGCGATCCGGGGGGGGCCCAAGAGACCCAGTACTTC.

This clone was counted only a few times. The chain carries TRBV5-1 and TRBJ2-2, with 7 bases that match TRBD1. This CDR3 is 15 amino acids long. J was trimmed by 3 bases and V by 3 bases; bases with no gene match: 5. The germline CDR1 and CDR2 sequences are SGHRS and YFSETQ. Here the CDR3 DNA reads TGCGCCAGCAGCTCCGGGACAGTAGACACCGGGGAGCTGTTTTTT. Translation: CASSSGTVDTGELFF.

The chain recombines TRBV7-3 with TRBJ1-6; the D is unclear. Germline loops: CDR1 SGHTA, CDR2 FQGTGA. The V end lost 4 bases, the J end lost 10 bases, and 11 bases lay between the germline ends. The CDR3 has 13 residues. Here the CDR3 reads CASSYTEGSPLHF. Written as DNA, the CDR3 is TGTGCCAGCAGCTACACTGAGGGCTCACCCCTCCACTTT.

V is TRBV19 and J is TRBJ1-2, with a tentative D call TRBD1 (5 bases). CDR1 is LNHDA, CDR2 SQIVND, per germline (reference sequence). There are 13 residues in the CDR3. V lost 3 bases, J lost 4 bases, and 9 bases lay in between. The CDR3 region has the DNA TGTGCCAGTAGTATCGTTCAGGGCTATGGCTACACCTTC. This gives the protein CASSIVQGYGYTF.

This sequence joins TRBV6-6 and TRBJ2-6; 8 bases match TRBD2. Germline assignment: CDR1 MNHNY and CDR2 SVGAGI (reference sequence). CDR3 length: 14 amino acids. Trimming took 10 bases from V and 0 from J; bases not matched to a gene: 2. In DNA form, the CDR3 reads TGTGCCACGGGAGGGGCCTCTGGGGCCAACGTCCTGACTTTC. Translated: CATGGASGANVLTF.

The chain is built from TRBV6-4 and TRBJ2-1; tentatively, D is TRBD2 (5 bases). V was clipped by 6 bases and J by 10 bases, with 16 bases between them. The CDR3 contains 13 residues. Germline CDR1 is MRHNA and CDR2 is SNTAGT. For the CDR3, the DNA is TGTGCCAGCAGCCCCGGACTCGAACGGGAGCAGTTCTTC. This codes for CASSPGLEREQFF.

This clone has just one count. The chain is built from TRBV7-9 and TRBJ1-5; D uncertain. Germline values: CDR1 SEHNR, CDR2 FQNEAQ (reference sequence). V was pared by 1 base and J by 5 bases, with 6 bases between. The CDR3 loop spans 13 amino acids. The CDR3: CASSLDDYQPQHF. The CDR3 bases are TGTGCCAGCAGCTTAGACGACTATCAGCCCCAGCATTTT. The whole variable domain, filled in from reference TRBV7-9 and TRBJ1-5, reads DTGVSQNPRHKITKRGQNVTFRCDPISEHNRLYWYRQTLGQGPEFLTYFQNEAQLEKSRLLSDRFSAERPKGSFSTLEIQRTEQGDSAMYLCASSLDDYQPQHFGDGTRLSIL.

CDR3 coding DNA: TGTGCCAGCAGGATGACTCTTGCAACTAATGAAAAACTGTTTTTT. This encodes CASRMTLATNEKLFF. The chain combines TRBV2 with TRBJ1-4; D gene ambiguous. This CDR3 is 15 amino acids long. The V gene's germline CDR1 is SNHLY and CDR2 FYNNEI. V lost 6 bases to trimming and J lost 0 bases, with 11 bases between them.

J is TRBJ2-1 and V is TRBV27; D possibly corresponds to TRBD2 (7 bases). The CDR3 totals 14 residues. The germline V gene encodes CDR1 MNHEY and CDR2 SMNVEV (reference sequence). Trimming removed 6 bases at V and 7 bases at J, with 16 bases between. The chain's CDR3 is CASREGGPRNEQFF. CDR3 DNA sequence: TGTGCCAGCAGGGAGGGGGGGCCTCGTAATGAGCAGTTCTTC.

J is TRBJ2-1 and V is TRBV5-1, with 12 bases aligning to TRBD1. Germline CDR1 reads SGHRS; CDR2 reads YFSETQ. The CDR3 extends over 14 amino acids. The V gene end was trimmed by 3 bases and the J gene end by 8 bases; junction bases not matched to a gene: 3. The DNA of the CDR3 is TGCGCCAGCAGCTCCGGGACAGGGGGCGATGAGCAGTTCTTC. Its translation is CASSSGTGGDEQFF. Combining the CDR3 with reference TRBV5-1 and TRBJ2-1 gives the whole variable domain KAGVTQTPRYLIKTRGQQVTLSCSPISGHRSVSWYQQTPGQGLQFLFEYFSETQRNKGNFPGRFSGRQFSNSRSEMNVSTLELGDSALYLCASSSGTGGDEQFFGPGTRLTVL.

The genes are TRBV18 and TRBJ2-1, with TRBD1 matching over 8 bases. CDR3 size: 14 residues. Germline V gene sequence: CDR1 KGHSH, CDR2 LQKENI. V shed 5 bases, J shed 5 bases, and the junction held 5 bases outside the gene matches. The CDR3 nucleotides are TGTGCCAGCTCATCAAACAGGGGGGACAATGAGCAGTTCTTC. Its translation is CASSSNRGDNEQFF.

This clone was seen more than once but under ten times. This rearrangement joins TRBV10-3 to TRBJ1-3; possibly TRBD1 for D (6 bases). V lost 0 bases and J 2 bases, leaving 11 bases between the germline ends. The V gene's germline CDR1 is ENHRY and CDR2 SYGVKD. The CDR3 sequence is 16 residues long. The CDR3 coding sequence is TGTGCCATCAGTGAGTCTTTGGACAGCCCTGGAAACACCATATATTTT. Translated, it gives CAISESLDSPGNTIYF.

The chain recombines TRBV29-1 with TRBJ2-7; D is perhaps TRBD2 (5 bases). Looked up from germline, CDR1 is SQVTM and CDR2 is ANQGSEA. The CDR3 consists of 11 residues. The V gene lost 3 bases and the J gene lost 7 bases, with 10 bases spanning the gap. The CDR3 protein is CSVDPGGEQYF. CDR3 bases: TGCAGCGTTGATCCCGGCGGGGAGCAGTACTTC.

The rearrangement uses TRBV5-1 and TRBJ1-3; D uncertain. Germline V gives CDR1 SGHRS, CDR2 YFSETQ. V was trimmed by 1 base and J by 4 bases, leaving 3 bases between them. This CDR3 is built from 12 residues. The CDR3 sequence: CASSLSGNTIYF. The CDR3 DNA reads as TGCGCCAGCAGCTTGTCGGGAAACACCATATATTTT.